The sequence of this T cell receptor beta chain was determined in a study of T cells in Graves' hyperthyroidism and ophthalmopathy. Whole-study findings and limits: Most clonotypes expanded in the thyroid (above 0.001) were also present in blood.

A patient was excluded if there was uncontrolled infection, other autoimmune disease, pregnancy or lactation. The CDR3 loop spans 13 amino acids. Looked up from germline, CDR1 is DFQATT and CDR2 is SNEGSKA (reference sequence). Trimming took 5 bases from V and 6 from J, leaving 14 bases between them. This clonotype was detected many times. Its antigen remains unknown. Authors of the study amplified TCR beta CDR3 regions from RNA transcripts. The HTBI primer set served for first-round RT-PCR of the TCR CDR3. TCRdb fed the multiplex PCR reads into MiXCR, producing one record per CDR3 protein. The data hold 250,000 to 400,000 distinct CDR3 sequences, with around 13% observed a single time.

V usage is TRBV20-1 and J usage is TRBJ1-5; no definite D call. This sequence originates from a woman aged 40 to 50 with Graves' ophthalmopathy. Sequencing input: blood. The CDR3 reads CSALTSAGQPQHF. The CDR3 DNA is TGCAGTGCTCTCACCTCGGCGGGTCAGCCCCAGCATTTT.